The sample holds one count of the clone carrying this T cell receptor beta chain. Its antigen is as yet unknown. This entry belongs to a study of cytomegalovirus exposure and HLA in healthy donors. General study findings and limits: Researchers reportedly found TCR beta sequences accurately predicted most subjects' HLA-A and HLA-B alleles. In a later analysis, a missense DCLRE1C variant was linked to TCR beta V- and J-gene trimming. A later analysis reported that several of the most significant clusters appeared to be linked to common viral pathogens, among them Epstein-Barr virus.

PCR primers comprised 60 Vbeta and 13 Jbeta primers. TCRdb's copy holds only in-frame clones and misses some; the assay was immunoSEQ multiplex PCR. This repertoire shows around 140,000 clones, 75% found once; its top ten account for around 3.4%. This TCR came from a man aged 35-49 years in good health and CMV-seronegative. Sequencing used PBMCs.

Here the CDR3 reads CASRETGAGANVLTF. The CDR3 DNA is TGTGCCAGCAGGGAGACAGGGGCTGGGGCCAACGTCCTGACTTTC. This sequence joins TRBV2 and TRBJ2-6, with 8 bases lining up with TRBD1. Germline assignment: CDR1 SNHLY and CDR2 FYNNEI. V was clipped by 6 bases and J by 2 bases; unmatched bases: 3. CDR3 length: 15 amino acids.